This T cell receptor (beta chain) was documented in a study of CD8 T cells in Susac syndrome. General observations from the study: Acknowledgment was made by the study that its TCR sequencing and HLA analysis involved a relatively small number of individuals.

On this clonotype: The antigen remains undetermined.

This CDR3 is built from 15 residues. Per germline, CDR1 SGDLS and CDR2 YYNGEE. The V end was cut by 0 bases, the J end by 4 bases, with 12 bases between. Random hexamers were used to reverse transcribe an amount of roughly 0.45 to 1 ug RNA. The authors amplified TCR beta CDR3 across 54 Vbeta and 13 Jbeta using immunoSEQ multiplex PCR. TCRdb recomputed calls from the immunoSEQ multiplex PCR reads with MiXCR, one row per CDR3 protein. The repertoire holds more than 75,000 distinct CDR3 sequences, with roughly 93% as singletons. High-throughput TCR beta sequencing covered peripheral CD8+ and CD4+ T cells. In contrast to the negatively isolated CD8+ and CD4+ T cells, TEMRA cells were FACS-enriched.

The sequenced material came from CD8+ T cells from PBMCs. This clonotype was sampled from a human donor in good health. J is TRBJ2-3 and V is TRBV9, with unresolved D. The CDR3 bases are TGTGCCAGCAGCGTAGATGGCTCCGCCGCAGATACGCAGTATTTT. Residues: CASSVDGSAADTQYF.